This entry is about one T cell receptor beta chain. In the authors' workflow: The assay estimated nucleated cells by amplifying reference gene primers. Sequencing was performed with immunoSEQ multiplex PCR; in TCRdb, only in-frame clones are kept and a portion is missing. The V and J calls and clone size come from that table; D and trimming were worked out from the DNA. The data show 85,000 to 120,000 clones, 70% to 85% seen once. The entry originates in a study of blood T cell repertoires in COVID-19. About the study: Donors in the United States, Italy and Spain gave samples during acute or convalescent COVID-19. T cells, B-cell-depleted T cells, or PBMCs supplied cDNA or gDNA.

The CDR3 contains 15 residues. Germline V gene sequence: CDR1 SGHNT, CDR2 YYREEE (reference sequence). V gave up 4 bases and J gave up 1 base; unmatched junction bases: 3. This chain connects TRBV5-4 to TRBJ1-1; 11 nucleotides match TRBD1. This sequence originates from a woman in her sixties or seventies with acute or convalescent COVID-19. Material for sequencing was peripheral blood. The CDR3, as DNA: TGTGCCAGCAGCACAGGGACAGGGGGGAACACTGAAGCTTTCTTT. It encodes CASSTGTGGNTEAFF.